The 16 T cell receptor beta chains in this list originate from one sample, sequenced in a study of T cell responses to AZD1222 COVID-19 vaccine. Profiled with immunoSEQ multiplex PCR; TCRdb holds only in-frame clones, not every one. The sample records roughly 140,000 clones, approximately 90% being singletons. The sequences come from peripheral blood, collected 28 days after the second AZD1222 dose. The receptors stem from an adult who received the AZD1222 COVID-19 vaccine.

This clone occurred many times. The chain couples TRBV23-1 to TRBJ2-4; 7 bases agree with TRBD1. TRBV23-1 is flagged as an ORF with uncertain function. The CDR3 loop spans 18 amino acids. V lost 3 bases and J lost 2; bases outside the gene matches: 13. CDR3 in amino acids: CASSHPDREGLTKNIQYF. CDR3 bases: TGCGCCAGCAGTCATCCTGACAGGGAAGGGTTGACCAAAAACATTCAGTACTTC.

This clone turned up a few times. The chain's CDR3 is CASSELFIPSYEQYF. Here the CDR3 DNA reads TGTGCCAGCAGTGAACTCTTTATCCCCTCCTACGAGCAGTACTTC. The rearrangement joins TRBV6-1 to TRBJ2-7; D gene unclear. Germline V lookup: CDR1 MNHNS, CDR2 SASEGT. The CDR3 consists of 15 residues. V dropped 2 bases and J dropped 0 bases, with 11 bases sitting between them.

The chain uses TRBV6-5 and TRBJ2-7; tentative D call: TRBD1 (5 bases). V lost 5 bases and J lost 2, with 16 bases in between. CDR1 and CDR2 (germline): MNHEY, SVGAGI. The CDR3 contains 15 residues. The CDR3 DNA is TGTGCCAGCAGTACTTTCAGGGAAGGGACCTACGAGCAGTACTTC. Translated, it gives CASSTFREGTYEQYF.

The table lists this clone with a few counts. DNA for the CDR3: TGTGCCAGCAGCTTATCATGGCACTGGGCTTTCTTT. This encodes CASSLSWHWAFF. V usage is TRBV7-4 and J usage is TRBJ1-1; no clear D gene. V lost 2 bases to trimming and J lost 11 bases, with 12 bases between them. The CDR3 runs 12 residues. The V gene's germline CDR1 is SGHVT and CDR2 SQSDAQ.

This chain joins TRBV5-1 and TRBJ2-5; 9 nucleotides match TRBD1. CDR1 is SGHRS, CDR2 YFSETQ, per germline. This CDR3 has 15 amino acids. Trimming at V came to 2 bases and at J to 4 bases, leaving 6 bases not matched to a gene. The CDR3 region is CASSLQTGGGETQYF. The CDR3 DNA reads TGCGCCAGCAGCTTACAAACAGGGGGCGGAGAGACCCAGTACTTC.

The V call is TRBV5-4, the J call TRBJ2-3; D may correspond to TRBD1 or TRBD2 (5 bases each). Trimming pared 7 bases from V and 0 bases from J, leaving 21 bases between. Germline loops: CDR1 SGHNT, CDR2 YYREEE (reference sequence). The CDR3 has 17 residues. The CDR3 nucleotides read TGTGCCAGCTACCGGGACCAAATTCGGACTAGCACAGATACGCAGTATTTT. Protein: CASYRDQIRTSTDTQYF.

The chain combines TRBV6-5 with TRBJ2-7, with a possible D match to TRBD1 (6 bases). The length of the CDR3 is 15 residues. Germline CDR1 and CDR2: MNHEY and SVGAGI. Trimming took off 0 bases at V and 2 bases at J, with 11 bases between the two ends. The CDR3 here is CASSYSWDNTYEQYF. The CDR3 bases are TGTGCCAGCAGTTACTCGTGGGACAACACCTACGAGCAGTACTTC.

The chain combines TRBV19 with TRBJ2-3; TRBD2 agrees at 13 bases. The germline V gene encodes CDR1 LNHDA and CDR2 SQIVND (reference sequence). The trim removed 2 bases at V and 3 bases at J, leaving 5 bases unmatched. The CDR3 consists of 17 residues. This CDR3 is CASSIRTSGSGTDTQYF. The CDR3 DNA reads as TGTGCCAGTAGTATACGGACTAGCGGGAGCGGGACAGATACGCAGTATTTT.

The V call is TRBV6-6, the J call TRBJ1-2; 10 nucleotides agree with TRBD1. CDR1 and CDR2 from the germline V gene are MNHNY and SVGAGI (reference sequence). CDR3 length: 15 residues. The V segment lost 5 bases and the J segment 8 bases; nucleotides outside the gene matches: 11. The CDR3, as DNA: TGTGCCAGCAGTGACCTCCGGGACAGGGGTAGCGGCTACACCTTC. Amino acids: CASSDLRDRGSGYTF.

This chain uses TRBV30 with TRBJ2-5, with 8 positions matching TRBD1. Per the germline V gene, CDR1 is GTSNPN and CDR2 is SVGIG (reference sequence). CDR3 length: 15 residues. V shed 1 base, J shed 1 base, and the junction held 5 bases outside the gene matches. CDR3: CAWSEETGAQETQYF. CDR3 in DNA: TGTGCCTGGAGTGAAGAGACAGGGGCCCAAGAGACCCAGTACTTC.

CDR3 DNA sequence: TGTGCCAGCAGCTCCGTCGGGCTGGACAGGGGATATGGCTACACCTTC. Translation: CASSSVGLDRGYGYTF. The rearrangement uses TRBV7-2 and TRBJ1-2, with 9 bases lining up with TRBD1. The CDR3 spans 16 residues. Germline V gene data show CDR1 as SGHTA and CDR2 as FQGNSA. With V trimmed by 4 bases and J by 5 bases, 11 bases remained unmatched.

This chain uses TRBV10-2 with TRBJ1-1, with TRBD1 as a possible D gene (5 bases). Trimming shortened V by 5 bases and J by 3 bases, and 10 bases separated the two germline ends. The germline CDR1 and CDR2 sequences are WSHSY and SAAADI. The CDR3 covers 13 residues. The CDR3 loop is CASSPGGDTEAFF. The CDR3 nucleotides are TGCGCCAGCAGTCCCGGGGGTGACACTGAAGCTTTCTTT.

J is TRBJ2-7 and V is TRBV4-2, with 10 positions matching TRBD2. Trimming cost V 4 bases and J 2 bases; bases outside gene matches: 11. CDR3 length equals 17 residues. The germline gives CDR1 LGHNA, CDR2 YNFKEQ. The CDR3 spells CASSRGEGGLATYEQYF. The CDR3 nucleotides are TGTGCCAGCAGCCGAGGGGAAGGGGGACTAGCGACCTACGAGCAGTACTTC.

The chain employs TRBV11-2 and TRBJ1-4, with TRBD1 as a possible D gene (5 bases). This CDR3 contains 14 residues. The germline gives CDR1 SGHAT, CDR2 FQNNGV. The germline V and J ends were trimmed by 3 bases and 8 bases, with 13 bases remaining between them. The CDR3 region is CASSLGRPNEKLFF. DNA of the CDR3: TGTGCCAGCAGCTTGGGACGGCCCAACGAAAAACTGTTTTTT.

The CDR3 nucleotides are TGTGCCAGCAGCATCAGCTCCTACGAGCAGTACTTC. Translated, it gives CASSISSYEQYF. This chain connects TRBV7-9 to TRBJ2-7; D remains unclear. CDR3 length equals 12 residues. In germline, CDR1 is SEHNR, CDR2 FQNEAQ (reference sequence). The V end lost 5 bases, the J end lost 0 bases, and 5 bases lay between the germline ends.

The chain carries TRBV18 and TRBJ1-1; the D is unclear. Germline V gene lookup returns CDR1 KGHSH and CDR2 LQKENI. The CDR3 totals 13 residues. The V end was cut by 1 base, the J end by 8 bases, with 11 bases between. The CDR3 nucleotides are TGTGCCAGCTCACCACGTGGCTCAGAAGAAGCTTTCTTT. It encodes CASSPRGSEEAFF.